Below, one T cell receptor beta chain is given with its context. Its matching antigen is unknown. Looked up from germline, CDR1 is GTSNPN and CDR2 is SVGIG (reference sequence). There are 15 residues in the CDR3. V lost 0 bases and J lost 10; bases outside the gene matches: 5. This sample is part of a study of T cell responses to AZD1222 COVID-19 vaccine. Overall study findings and caveats: Increases in Spike-specific TCR breadth and depth were seen after two AZD1222 doses.

Libraries were prepared by immunoSEQ multiplex PCR; TCRdb keeps only in-frame clonotypes and omits some of them. Altogether approximately 200,000 clones are present, about 90% being singletons, with the ten largest covering around 8%. The gene calls are TRBV30 and TRBJ1-6; the match to TRBD1 covers 11 bases. This TCR derives from an adult in good health. The source material was peripheral blood, sampled on day 0 of AZD1222 vaccination. CDR3 sequence reads: CAWSVWDRGLSPLHF. The CDR3 DNA reads as TGTGCCTGGAGTGTATGGGACAGGGGGTTATCACCCCTCCACTTT.